These 26 T cell receptor beta chains were sequenced from one sample in a study of cytomegalovirus exposure and HLA in healthy donors. PCR primers comprised 60 Vbeta and 13 Jbeta primers. Sequencing used immunoSEQ multiplex PCR; TCRdb keeps in-frame clones, though not all of them. This table holds about 120,000 clones, more than 60% found once. The sample was PBMCs. These receptors all stem from a woman aged 40 to 49 in good health and CMV-seropositive.

The V gene is TRBV5-1, the J gene TRBJ1-4; 9 bases match TRBD1. The CDR3 runs 16 residues. Trimming at V came to 2 bases and at J to 7 bases, leaving 9 bases not matched to a gene. The germline V gene has CDR1 SGHRS and CDR2 YFSETQ. CDR3 in amino acids: CASSFTGGESSEKLFF. For the CDR3, the DNA is TGCGCCAGCAGCTTTACAGGGGGCGAAAGTAGTGAAAAACTGTTTTTT. Variable domain in full (rest from reference TRBV5-1 and TRBJ1-4): KAGVTQTPRYLIKTRGQQVTLSCSPISGHRSVSWYQQTPGQGLQFLFEYFSETQRNKGNFPGRFSGRQFSNSRSEMNVSTLELGDSALYLCASSFTGGESSEKLFFGSGTQLSVL.

This clone was detected only once. This chain links TRBV30 with TRBJ1-1; a weak D match, TRBD1 (6 bases). The CDR3 contains 15 residues. Germline CDR1 reads GTSNPN; CDR2 reads SVGIG (reference sequence). Trimming took 2 bases from V and 1 from J, leaving 14 bases between them. The CDR3 DNA reads TGTGCCTGGAGTACCAGACAGGTAAAGAACACTGAAGCTTTCTTT. It is translated as CAWSTRQVKNTEAFF.

Only a few counts were recorded for this clone. This chain uses TRBV5-1 with TRBJ2-5, with 8 bases identical to TRBD2. Germline V gene sequence: CDR1 SGHRS, CDR2 YFSETQ. The CDR3 has 14 amino acids. The V and J ends lost 2 bases and 5 bases, in that order; junction bases with no gene match: 5. The CDR3 bases are TGCGCCAGCAGCTTTAGCGGGGAGGGGGAGACCCAGTACTTC. Its translation is CASSFSGEGETQYF.

The chain combines TRBV7-9 with TRBJ2-6, with D tentatively TRBD1 (6 bases). Per germline, CDR1 SEHNR and CDR2 FQNEAQ (reference sequence). This CDR3 has 15 amino acids. V lost 5 bases and J lost 10, with 18 bases in between. CDR3 in amino acids: CASSQEVRQGNVLTF. The CDR3 nucleotides read TGTGCCAGCAGCCAAGAGGTTCGTCAGGGGAACGTCCTGACTTTC.

This clone ranks as medium-sized. The chain is built from TRBV4-3 and TRBJ2-6, with 7 bases identical to TRBD1. CDR1 and CDR2 from the germline V gene are LGHNA and YSLEER. V gave up 0 bases and J gave up 0 bases; unmatched junction bases: 5. The CDR3 is 18 residues long. CDR3 DNA: TGCGCCAGCAGCCAAGATGGCCCAGGGGGCTCTGGGGCCAACGTCCTGACTTTC. This gives the protein CASSQDGPGGSGANVLTF.

The gene calls are TRBV7-2 and TRBJ1-1, with TRBD1 matching 8 bases. Trimming took 5 bases from V and 1 from J; bases not matched to a gene: 3. The CDR3 loop spans 14 amino acids. Germline V lookup: CDR1 SGHTA, CDR2 FQGNSA. The CDR3 DNA is TGTGCCAGCAGCCGAACAGGGGGGAACACTGAAGCTTTCTTT. Translation gives CASSRTGGNTEAFF.

The chain combines TRBV7-8 with TRBJ2-2, with D perhaps TRBD1 (6 bases). The CDR3 contains 15 residues. The germline V and J ends were trimmed by 0 bases and 5 bases, with 10 bases remaining between them. Germline lookup yields CDR1 SGHVS and CDR2 FQNEAQ. The CDR3 region has the DNA TGTGCCAGCAGCTTAGCGGCAGACAGGACCGGGGAGCTGTTTTTT. Protein: CASSLAADRTGELFF.

V is TRBV6-6 and J is TRBJ1-2, with D possibly being TRBD1 (5 bases). The CDR3 is 15 residues long. The germline CDR1 and CDR2 sequences are MNHNY and SVGAGI (reference sequence). Trimming left V 0 bases short and J 5 bases short, with 13 bases between. Here the CDR3 DNA reads TGTGCCAGCAGTTACTCTACGACAGACGTTTATGGCTACACCTTC. Translated: CASSYSTTDVYGYTF.

This chain joins TRBV2 and TRBJ1-6; D gene unclear. Trimming shortened V by 4 bases and J by 6 bases, and 10 bases separated the two germline ends. The CDR3 loop spans 14 amino acids. Germline CDR1 and CDR2: SNHLY and FYNNEI. CDR3 sequence: CASSGLPSNSPLHF. In nucleotides, the CDR3 is TGTGCCAGCAGTGGACTTCCCTCTAATTCACCCCTCCACTTT.

V gene TRBV6-5 combines with J gene TRBJ2-1; 7 nucleotides align to TRBD1. The CDR3 is made up of 14 amino acids. Trimming at V came to 5 bases and at J to 0 bases, leaving 1 base not matched to a gene. Germline CDR1 is MNHEY and CDR2 is SVGAGI. The CDR3 DNA sequence: TGTGCCAGCAGTGACAGGGCCTCCTACAATGAGCAGTTCTTC. Translating gives CASSDRASYNEQFF.

This sequence joins TRBV6-5 and TRBJ1-1; D gene ambiguous. V was trimmed by 4 bases and J by 8 bases, leaving 11 bases between them. The CDR3 contains 12 residues. CDR1 is MNHEY and CDR2 is SVGAGI in the germline V gene. The CDR3 protein is CASSLPGSEAFF. The CDR3 DNA reads TGTGCCAGCAGTTTACCTGGGAGCGAAGCTTTCTTT.

This clone appeared once. The chain is built from TRBV2 and TRBJ2-7; 10 nucleotides line up with TRBD1. Trimming cost V 2 bases and J 5 bases; bases outside gene matches: 12. The CDR3 has 17 amino acids. Per the germline V gene, CDR1 is SNHLY and CDR2 is FYNNEI. The CDR3 DNA follows: TGTGCCAGCAGTGAATTCGTGACAGGGGGCTCGGAGAACGAGCAGTACTTC. It yields the protein CASSEFVTGGSENEQYF.

This chain links TRBV6-5 with TRBJ1-2; no reliable D call. Trimming took off 2 bases at V and 2 bases at J, with 9 bases between the two ends. There are 14 residues in the CDR3. The V gene's germline CDR1 is MNHEY and CDR2 SVGAGI. The CDR3 here is CASSYRGGNYGYTF. The CDR3 DNA sequence: TGTGCCAGCAGTTACCGGGGAGGGAACTATGGCTACACCTTC.

The V gene is TRBV2, the J gene TRBJ2-2, with 8 nucleotides matching TRBD1. J lost 8 bases, V lost 7 bases, and 18 bases had no gene match. Germline loops: CDR1 SNHLY, CDR2 FYNNEI. The CDR3 extends over 17 amino acids. CDR3 DNA: TGTGCCAGCACCCCAGTGCTTGGACAGGGAGCTTTGGGGGAGCTGTTTTTT. Its translation: CASTPVLGQGALGELFF.

The genes are TRBV29-1 and TRBJ2-3; tentatively, D is TRBD2 (6 bases). Trimming took off 5 bases at V and 2 bases at J, with 14 bases between the two ends. Germline CDR1 is SQVTM and CDR2 is ANQGSEA. The length of the CDR3 is 14 residues. The chain's CDR3 is CSVTPGLPTDTQYF. The DNA of the CDR3 is TGCAGCGTTACCCCGGGACTTCCCACAGATACGCAGTATTTT.

The V gene is TRBV11-2, the J gene TRBJ2-1; 8 nucleotides match TRBD1. The CDR3 contains 15 residues. V gave up 5 bases and J gave up 8 bases; unmatched junction bases: 11. The germline V gene has CDR1 SGHAT and CDR2 FQNNGV. CDR3 DNA: TGTGCCAGCAGCACCAGGACAGGGAGGAATGATGAGCAGTTCTTC. Translated: CASSTRTGRNDEQFF.

The chain links TRBV5-1 to TRBJ1-5, with TRBD1 as a possible D gene (6 bases). CDR3 length: 15 amino acids. Between the trimmed V and J ends, which lost 0 bases and 4 bases, there was a span of 11 bases. Germline-derived CDR1 and CDR2 are SGHRS and YFSETQ. The CDR3 is CASSLEGGMNQPQHF. CDR3 DNA: TGCGCCAGCAGCTTGGAGGGGGGGATGAATCAGCCCCAGCATTTT.

The chain recombines TRBV2 with TRBJ1-2; perhaps TRBD1 as D (5 bases). Germline CDR1 and CDR2: SNHLY and FYNNEI. V was shortened by 9 bases and J by 4 bases, with 15 bases between the two germline ends. The CDR3 runs to 13 residues. The CDR3 DNA sequence: TGTGCCAGAACCCAGGACATGGGCTATGGCTACACCTTC. Translating it yields CARTQDMGYGYTF.

This clone appeared once. The chain joins TRBV11-3 to TRBJ2-1; 11 bases align to TRBD2. Germline assignment: CDR1 SGHNT and CDR2 YENEEA. Trimming took 3 bases from V and 4 from J; bases not matched to a gene: 2. CDR3 length: 15 amino acids. CDR3 residues: CASSFSGGEYNEQFF. The CDR3 DNA sequence: TGTGCCAGCAGCTTTAGCGGGGGGGAGTACAATGAGCAGTTCTTC.

The rearrangement joins TRBV7-9 to TRBJ2-3; D not certain. Looked up from germline, CDR1 is SEHNR and CDR2 is FQNEAQ (reference sequence). The CDR3 loop spans 14 amino acids. V was pared by 5 bases and J by 0 bases, with 9 bases between. CDR3 loop: CASSGLISTDTQYF. The CDR3, as DNA: TGTGCCAGCAGCGGCCTTATCAGCACAGATACGCAGTATTTT.

The chain has TRBV15 and TRBJ2-5, with D possibly being TRBD1 (6 bases). Germline V gives CDR1 LNHNV, CDR2 YYDKDF (reference sequence). The length of the CDR3 is 16 residues. Between the trimmed V and J ends, which lost 0 bases and 8 bases, there was a span of 19 bases. CDR3 residues: CATSRDRGTRVGTQYF. CDR3 nucleotides: TGTGCCACCAGCAGAGATCGTGGGACACGGGTCGGAACCCAGTACTTC.

This rearrangement joins TRBV19 to TRBJ1-5; TRBD1 agrees at 7 bases. V dropped 6 bases and J dropped 3; count of bases not matched to a gene: 11. Germline V CDR1 and CDR2: LNHDA, SQIVND (reference sequence). This CDR3 is 16 amino acids long. CDR3 region: CASSPTGTAINQPQHF. CDR3 DNA: TGTGCCAGTAGCCCCACCGGGACAGCAATCAATCAGCCCCAGCATTTT.

As for this clone: The sample carries other DNA sequences with the same CDR3. The rearrangement uses TRBV5-1 and TRBJ1-1, with TRBD1 identical over 7 bases. Germline CDR1 is SGHRS and CDR2 is YFSETQ. V was clipped by 2 bases and J by 1 base; unmatched bases: 2. This CDR3 has 14 amino acids. The CDR3 sequence is CASSLGTANTEAFF. CDR3 bases: TGCGCCAGCAGCTTAGGGACAGCGAACACTGAAGCTTTCTTT.

The chain couples TRBV6-5 to TRBJ2-2; a weak D match, TRBD1 (6 bases). Germline loops: CDR1 MNHEY, CDR2 SVGAGI. The V end was cut by 6 bases, the J end by 5 bases, with 13 bases between. CDR3 length equals 14 residues. Written as DNA, the CDR3 is TGTGCCAGCAGGCCAACAGGGCATACCGGGGAGCTGTTTTTT. Amino acids: CASRPTGHTGELFF.

This clone was counted only a few times. The chain joins TRBV29-1 to TRBJ2-7; 7 bases align to TRBD2. V shed 4 bases, J shed 2 bases, and the junction held 5 bases outside the gene matches. This CDR3 is built from 13 residues. Germline CDR1 and CDR2: SQVTM and ANQGSEA. The CDR3 here is CSVVREDPYEQYF. As DNA, the CDR3 is TGCAGCGTTGTTCGGGAGGACCCCTACGAGCAGTACTTC.

The chain has TRBV5-1 and TRBJ2-1; TRBD2 aligns across 11 bases. This CDR3 region has 16 residues. Germline V gene lookup returns CDR1 SGHRS and CDR2 YFSETQ. V lost 4 bases, J lost 9 bases, and 12 bases stayed unmatched. The CDR3 DNA follows: TGCGCCAGCAGCCACGTACTAGCGGGAGTAAGGGCTGAGCAGTTCTTC. Protein product: CASSHVLAGVRAEQFF.